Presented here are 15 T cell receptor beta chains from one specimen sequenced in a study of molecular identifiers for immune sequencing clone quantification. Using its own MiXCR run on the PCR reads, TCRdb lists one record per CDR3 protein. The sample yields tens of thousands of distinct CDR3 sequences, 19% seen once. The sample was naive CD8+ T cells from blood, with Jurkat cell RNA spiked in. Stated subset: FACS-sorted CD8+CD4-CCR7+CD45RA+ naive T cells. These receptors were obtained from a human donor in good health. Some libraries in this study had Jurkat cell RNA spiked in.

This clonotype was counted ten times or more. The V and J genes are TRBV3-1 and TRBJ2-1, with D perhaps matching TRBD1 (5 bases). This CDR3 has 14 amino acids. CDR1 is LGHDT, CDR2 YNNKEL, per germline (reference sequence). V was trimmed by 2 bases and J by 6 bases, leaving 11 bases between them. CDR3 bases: TGTGCCAGCAGCCAACCAGTTACAGGCAATGAGCAGTTCTTC. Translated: CASSQPVTGNEQFF.

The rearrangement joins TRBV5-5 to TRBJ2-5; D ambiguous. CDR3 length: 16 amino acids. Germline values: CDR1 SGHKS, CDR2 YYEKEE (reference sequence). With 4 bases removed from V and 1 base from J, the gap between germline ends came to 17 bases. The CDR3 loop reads CASSPALGATQETQYF. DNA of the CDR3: TGTGCCAGCAGCCCGGCCCTTGGAGCCACCCAAGAGACCCAGTACTTC. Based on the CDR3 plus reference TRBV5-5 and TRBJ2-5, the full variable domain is DAGVTQSPTHLIKTRGQQVTLRCSPISGHKSVSWYQQVLGQGPQFIFQYYEKEERGRGNFPDRFSARQFPNYSSELNVNALLLGDSALYLCASSPALGATQETQYFGPGTRLLVL.

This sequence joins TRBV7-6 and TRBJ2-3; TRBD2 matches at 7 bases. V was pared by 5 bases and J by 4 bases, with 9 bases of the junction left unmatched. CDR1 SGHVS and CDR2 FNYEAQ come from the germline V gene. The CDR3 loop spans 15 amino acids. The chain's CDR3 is CASSRLTSFADTQYF. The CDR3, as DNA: TGTGCCAGCAGCCGCCTGACTAGCTTCGCAGATACGCAGTATTTT.

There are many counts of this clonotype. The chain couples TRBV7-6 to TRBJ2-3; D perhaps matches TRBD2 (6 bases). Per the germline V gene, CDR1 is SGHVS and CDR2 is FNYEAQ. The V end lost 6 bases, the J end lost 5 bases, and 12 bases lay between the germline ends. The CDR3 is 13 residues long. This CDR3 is CASREGLGDTQYF. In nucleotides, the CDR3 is TGTGCCAGCAGGGAGGGGCTGGGAGATACGCAGTATTTT.

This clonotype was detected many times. The CDR3 DNA reads as TGTGCCAGCCATACGGGACAGGGTTTCACTGAAGCTTTCTTT. Translation: CASHTGQGFTEAFF. The J gene is TRBJ1-1, the V gene TRBV7-9, with TRBD1 matching 9 bases. V trimming: 8 bases; J trimming: 4 bases; junction bases outside the gene matches: 8. The CDR3 consists of 14 residues. Per the germline V gene, CDR1 is SEHNR and CDR2 is FQNEAQ (reference sequence).

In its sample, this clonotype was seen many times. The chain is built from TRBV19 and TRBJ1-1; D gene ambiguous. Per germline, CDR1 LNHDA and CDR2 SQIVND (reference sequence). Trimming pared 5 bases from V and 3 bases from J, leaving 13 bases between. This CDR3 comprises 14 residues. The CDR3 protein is CASSATGAYTEAFF. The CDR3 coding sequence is TGTGCCAGTAGTGCGACGGGCGCATACACTGAAGCTTTCTTT.

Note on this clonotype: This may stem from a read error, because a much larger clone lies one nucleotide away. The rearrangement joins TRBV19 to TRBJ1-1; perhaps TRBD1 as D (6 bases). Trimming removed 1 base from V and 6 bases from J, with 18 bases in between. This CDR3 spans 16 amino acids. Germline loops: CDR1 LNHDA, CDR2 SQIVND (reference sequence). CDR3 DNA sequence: TGTGCCAGTAGTATAGCCCACCAGGGGTTTGGGGCTGAAGCTTTCTTT. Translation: CASSIAHQGFGAEAFF.

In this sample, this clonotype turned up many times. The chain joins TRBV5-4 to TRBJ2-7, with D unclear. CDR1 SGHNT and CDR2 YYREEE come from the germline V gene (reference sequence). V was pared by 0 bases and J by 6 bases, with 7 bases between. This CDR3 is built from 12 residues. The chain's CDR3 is CASSLVGGEQYF. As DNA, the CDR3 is TGTGCCAGCAGCTTGGTGGGTGGCGAGCAGTACTTC.

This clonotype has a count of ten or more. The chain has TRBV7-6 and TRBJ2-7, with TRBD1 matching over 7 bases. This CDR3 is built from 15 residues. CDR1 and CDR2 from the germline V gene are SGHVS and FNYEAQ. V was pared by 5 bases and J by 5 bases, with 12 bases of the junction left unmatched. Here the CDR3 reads CASSPDRAGGHEQYF. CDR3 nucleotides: TGTGCCAGCAGCCCAGACAGGGCGGGCGGGCACGAGCAGTACTTC.

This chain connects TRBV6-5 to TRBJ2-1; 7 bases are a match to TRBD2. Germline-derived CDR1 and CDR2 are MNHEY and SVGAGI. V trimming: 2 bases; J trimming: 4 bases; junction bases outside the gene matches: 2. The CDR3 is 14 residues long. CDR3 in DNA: TGTGCCAGCAGTTACGGGGGGGGGTACAATGAGCAGTTCTTC. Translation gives CASSYGGGYNEQFF.

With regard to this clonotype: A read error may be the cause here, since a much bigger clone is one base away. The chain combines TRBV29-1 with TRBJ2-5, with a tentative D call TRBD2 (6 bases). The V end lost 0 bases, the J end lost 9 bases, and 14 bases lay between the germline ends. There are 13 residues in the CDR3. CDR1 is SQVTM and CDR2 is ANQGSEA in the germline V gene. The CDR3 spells CSVEDLETGAQYF. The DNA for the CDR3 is TGCAGCGTTGAAGATCTGGAGACGGGGGCCCAGTACTTC. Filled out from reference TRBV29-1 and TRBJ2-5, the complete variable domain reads SAVISQKPSRDICQRGTSLTIQCQVDSQVTMMFWYRQQPGQSLTLIATANQGSEATYESGFVIDKFPISRPNLTFSTLTVSNMSPEDSSIYLCSVEDLETGAQYFGPGTRLLVL.

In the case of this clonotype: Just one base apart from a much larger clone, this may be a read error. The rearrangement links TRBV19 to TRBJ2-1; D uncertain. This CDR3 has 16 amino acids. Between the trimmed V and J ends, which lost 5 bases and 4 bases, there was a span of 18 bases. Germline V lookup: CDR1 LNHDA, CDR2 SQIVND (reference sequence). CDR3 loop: CASSVGGPEGYNEQFF. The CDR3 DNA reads TGTGCCAGTAGTGTTGGCGGCCCCGAAGGATACAATGAGCAGTTCTTC.

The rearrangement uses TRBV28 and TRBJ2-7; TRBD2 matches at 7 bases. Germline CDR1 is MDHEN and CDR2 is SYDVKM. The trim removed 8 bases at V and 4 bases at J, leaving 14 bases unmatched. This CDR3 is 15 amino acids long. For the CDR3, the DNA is TGTGCCAGCTGCCCTAGCGGAAGCTCTCCTTACGAGCAGTACTTC. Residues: CASCPSGSSPYEQYF.

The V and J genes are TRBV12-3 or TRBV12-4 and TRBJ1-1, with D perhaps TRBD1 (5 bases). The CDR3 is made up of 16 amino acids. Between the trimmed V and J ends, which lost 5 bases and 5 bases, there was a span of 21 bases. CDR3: CASSPGRGGSWTEAFF. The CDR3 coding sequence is TGTGCCAGCAGTCCCGGACGGGGCGGTTCATGGACTGAAGCTTTCTTT.

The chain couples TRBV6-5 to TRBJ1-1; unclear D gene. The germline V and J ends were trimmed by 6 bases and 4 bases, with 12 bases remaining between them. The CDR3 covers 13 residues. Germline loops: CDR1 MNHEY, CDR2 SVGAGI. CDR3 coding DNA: TGTGCCAGCAGCGGGGTTTGGAGCACTGAAGCTTTCTTT. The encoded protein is CASSGVWSTEAFF.